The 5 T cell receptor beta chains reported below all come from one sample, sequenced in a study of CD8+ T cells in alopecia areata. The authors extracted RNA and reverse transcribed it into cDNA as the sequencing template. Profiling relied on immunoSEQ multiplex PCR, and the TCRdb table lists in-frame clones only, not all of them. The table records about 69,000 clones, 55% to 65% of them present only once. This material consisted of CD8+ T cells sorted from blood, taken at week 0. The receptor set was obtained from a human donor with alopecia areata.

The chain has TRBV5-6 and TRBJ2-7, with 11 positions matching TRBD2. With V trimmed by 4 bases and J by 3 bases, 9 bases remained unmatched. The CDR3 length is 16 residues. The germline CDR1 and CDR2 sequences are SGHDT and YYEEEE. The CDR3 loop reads CASSGRLAGNSYEQYF. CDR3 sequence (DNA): TGTGCCAGCAGCGGGAGACTAGCGGGGAACAGCTACGAGCAGTACTTC.

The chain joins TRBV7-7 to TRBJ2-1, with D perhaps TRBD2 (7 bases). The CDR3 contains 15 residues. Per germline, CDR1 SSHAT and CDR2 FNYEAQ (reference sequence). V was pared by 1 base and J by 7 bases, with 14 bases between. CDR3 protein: CASSLGQGRGNEQFF. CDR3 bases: TGTGCCAGCAGCTTAGGGCAGGGGAGGGGTAATGAGCAGTTCTTC.

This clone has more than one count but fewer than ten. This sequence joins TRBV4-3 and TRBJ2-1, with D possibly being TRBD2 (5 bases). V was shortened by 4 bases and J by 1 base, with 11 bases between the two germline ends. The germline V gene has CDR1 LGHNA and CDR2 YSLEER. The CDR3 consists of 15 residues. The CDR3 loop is CASSPEGSSYNEQFF. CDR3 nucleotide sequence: TGCGCCAGCAGCCCCGAGGGCAGTTCCTACAATGAGCAGTTCTTC.

The CDR3 region is CASSKGAETQYF. The DNA for the CDR3 is TGTGCCAGCAGCAAGGGGGCCGAGACCCAGTACTTC. J is TRBJ2-5 and V is TRBV27, with 7 bases aligning to TRBD1. The trim removed 6 bases at V and 5 bases at J, leaving 3 bases unmatched. The CDR3 has 12 amino acids. CDR1 MNHEY and CDR2 SMNVEV come from the germline V gene (reference sequence).

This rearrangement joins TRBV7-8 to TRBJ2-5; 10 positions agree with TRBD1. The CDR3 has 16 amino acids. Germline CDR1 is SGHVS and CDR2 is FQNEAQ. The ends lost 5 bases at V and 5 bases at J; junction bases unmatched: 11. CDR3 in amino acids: CASSPRRTGGRETQYF. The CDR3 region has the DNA TGTGCCAGCAGCCCCCGGAGGACAGGGGGGCGTGAGACCCAGTACTTC.